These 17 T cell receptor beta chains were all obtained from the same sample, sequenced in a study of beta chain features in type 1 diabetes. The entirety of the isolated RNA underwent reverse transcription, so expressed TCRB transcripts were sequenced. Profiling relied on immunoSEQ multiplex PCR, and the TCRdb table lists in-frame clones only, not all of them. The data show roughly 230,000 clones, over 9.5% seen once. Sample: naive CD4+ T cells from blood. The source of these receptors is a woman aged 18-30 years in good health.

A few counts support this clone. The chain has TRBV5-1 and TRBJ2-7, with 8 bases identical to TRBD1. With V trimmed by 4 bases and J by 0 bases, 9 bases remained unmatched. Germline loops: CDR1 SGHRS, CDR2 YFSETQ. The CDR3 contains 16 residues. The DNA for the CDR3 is TGCGCCAGCAGCCTCGGGACAGGTAGCAGCTCCTACGAGCAGTACTTC. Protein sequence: CASSLGTGSSSYEQYF.

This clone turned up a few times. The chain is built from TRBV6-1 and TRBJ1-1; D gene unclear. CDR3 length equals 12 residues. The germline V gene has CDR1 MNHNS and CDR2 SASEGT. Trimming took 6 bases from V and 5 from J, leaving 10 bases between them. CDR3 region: CASSRSRTEAFF. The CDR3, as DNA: TGTGCCAGCAGCCGTTCGAGGACTGAAGCTTTCTTT.

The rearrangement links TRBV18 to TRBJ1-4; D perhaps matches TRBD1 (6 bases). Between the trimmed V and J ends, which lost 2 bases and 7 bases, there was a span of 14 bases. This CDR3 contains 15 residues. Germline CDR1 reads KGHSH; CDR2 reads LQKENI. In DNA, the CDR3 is TGTGCCAGCTCACCAGGGGCAACAGGGATTGAAAAACTGTTTTTT. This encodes CASSPGATGIEKLFF. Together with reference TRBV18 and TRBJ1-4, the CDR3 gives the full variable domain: NAGVMQNPRHLVRRRGQEARLRCSPMKGHSHVYWYRQLPEEGLKFMVYLQKENIIDESGMPKERFSAEFPKEGPSILRIQQVVRGDSAAYFCASSPGATGIEKLFFGSGTQLSVL.

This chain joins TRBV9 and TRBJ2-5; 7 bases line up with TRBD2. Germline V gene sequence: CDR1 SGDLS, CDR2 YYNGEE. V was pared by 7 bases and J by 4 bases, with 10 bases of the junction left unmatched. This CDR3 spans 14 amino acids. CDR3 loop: CASASGTFGETQYF. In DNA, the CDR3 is TGTGCCAGCGCGAGCGGGACCTTCGGAGAGACCCAGTACTTC.

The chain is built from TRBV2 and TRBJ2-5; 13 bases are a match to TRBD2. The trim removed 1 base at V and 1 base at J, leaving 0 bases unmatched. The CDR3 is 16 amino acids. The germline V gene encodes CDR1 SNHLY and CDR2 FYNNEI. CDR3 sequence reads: CASSEGLAGGQETQYF. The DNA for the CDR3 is TGTGCCAGCAGTGAAGGACTAGCGGGGGGCCAAGAGACCCAGTACTTC.

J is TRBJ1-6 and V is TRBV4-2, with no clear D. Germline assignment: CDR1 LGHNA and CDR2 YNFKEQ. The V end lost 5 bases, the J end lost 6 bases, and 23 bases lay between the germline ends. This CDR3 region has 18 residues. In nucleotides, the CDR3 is TGTGCCAGCAGCTACCAGACCGGGGTCAACTCGGCTAATTCACCCCTCCACTTT. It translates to CASSYQTGVNSANSPLHF.

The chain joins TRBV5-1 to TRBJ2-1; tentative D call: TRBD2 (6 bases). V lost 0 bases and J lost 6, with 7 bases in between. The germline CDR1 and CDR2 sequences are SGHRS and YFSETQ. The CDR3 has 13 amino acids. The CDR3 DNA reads TGCGCCAGCAGCTTGGTCGGGGGCAATGAGCAGTTCTTC. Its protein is CASSLVGGNEQFF.

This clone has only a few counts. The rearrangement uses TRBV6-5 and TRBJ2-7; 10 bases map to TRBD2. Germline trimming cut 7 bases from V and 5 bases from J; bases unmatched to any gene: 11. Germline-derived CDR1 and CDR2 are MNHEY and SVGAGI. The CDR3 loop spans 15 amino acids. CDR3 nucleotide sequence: TGTGCCAGCACCGCACGGGGGACTAGCGTAAACGAGCAGTACTTC. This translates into CASTARGTSVNEQYF.

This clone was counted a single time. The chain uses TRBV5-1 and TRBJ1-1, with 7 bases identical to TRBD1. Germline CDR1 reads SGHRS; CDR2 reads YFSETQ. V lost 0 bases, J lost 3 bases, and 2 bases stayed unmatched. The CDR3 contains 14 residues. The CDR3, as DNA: TGCGCCAGCAGCTTGGGCGGGACAGACACTGAAGCTTTCTTT. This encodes CASSLGGTDTEAFF. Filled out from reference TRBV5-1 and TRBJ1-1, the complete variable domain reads KAGVTQTPRYLIKTRGQQVTLSCSPISGHRSVSWYQQTPGQGLQFLFEYFSETQRNKGNFPGRFSGRQFSNSRSEMNVSTLELGDSALYLCASSLGGTDTEAFFGQGTRLTVV.

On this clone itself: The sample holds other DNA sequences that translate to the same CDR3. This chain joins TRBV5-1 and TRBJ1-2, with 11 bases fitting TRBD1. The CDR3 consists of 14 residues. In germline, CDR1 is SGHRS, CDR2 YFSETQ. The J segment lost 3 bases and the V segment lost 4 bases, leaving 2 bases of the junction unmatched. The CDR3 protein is CASSKGQGDYGYTF. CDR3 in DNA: TGCGCCAGCAGCAAGGGACAGGGGGACTATGGCTACACCTTC.

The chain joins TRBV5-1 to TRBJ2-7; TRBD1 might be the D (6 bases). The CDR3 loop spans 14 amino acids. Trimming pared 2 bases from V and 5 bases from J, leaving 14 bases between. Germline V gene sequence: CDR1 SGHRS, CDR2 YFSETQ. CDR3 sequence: CASSFAAGVDEQYF. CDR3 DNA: TGCGCCAGCAGCTTCGCGGCAGGGGTGGACGAGCAGTACTTC. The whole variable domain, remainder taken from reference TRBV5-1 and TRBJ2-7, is KAGVTQTPRYLIKTRGQQVTLSCSPISGHRSVSWYQQTPGQGLQFLFEYFSETQRNKGNFPGRFSGRQFSNSRSEMNVSTLELGDSALYLCASSFAAGVDEQYFGPGTRLTVT.

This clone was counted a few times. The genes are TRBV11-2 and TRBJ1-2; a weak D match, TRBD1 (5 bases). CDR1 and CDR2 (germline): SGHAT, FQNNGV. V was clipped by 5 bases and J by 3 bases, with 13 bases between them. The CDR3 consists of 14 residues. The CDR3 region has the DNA TGTGCCAGCAGCCGGGGCGGGGAGTACTATGGCTACACCTTC. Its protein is CASSRGGEYYGYTF.

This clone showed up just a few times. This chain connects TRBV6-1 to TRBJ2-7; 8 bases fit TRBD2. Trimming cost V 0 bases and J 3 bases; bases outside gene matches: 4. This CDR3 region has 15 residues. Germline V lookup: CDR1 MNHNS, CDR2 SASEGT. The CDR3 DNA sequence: TGTGCCAGCAGTGAAGCGTGGGGACTAGTCTACGAGCAGTACTTC. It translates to CASSEAWGLVYEQYF.

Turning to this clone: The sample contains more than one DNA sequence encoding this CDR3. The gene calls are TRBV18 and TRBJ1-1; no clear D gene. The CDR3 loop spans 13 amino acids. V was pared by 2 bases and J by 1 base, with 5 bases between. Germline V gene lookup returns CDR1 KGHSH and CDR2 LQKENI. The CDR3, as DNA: TGTGCCAGCTCACCATCAGGGAACACTGAAGCTTTCTTT. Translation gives CASSPSGNTEAFF.

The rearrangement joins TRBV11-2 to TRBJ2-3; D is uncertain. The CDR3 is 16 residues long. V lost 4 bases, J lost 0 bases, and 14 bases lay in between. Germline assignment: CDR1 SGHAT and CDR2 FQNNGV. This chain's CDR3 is CASSSGLRSSTDTQYF. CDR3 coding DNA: TGTGCCAGCAGCTCCGGTTTGCGGTCTAGCACAGATACGCAGTATTTT.

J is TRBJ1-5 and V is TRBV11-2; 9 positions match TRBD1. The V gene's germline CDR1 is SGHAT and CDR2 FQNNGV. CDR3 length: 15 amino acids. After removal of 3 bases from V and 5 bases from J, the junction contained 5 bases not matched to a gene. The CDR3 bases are TGTGCCAGCAGCTTCGGGACAGGGTCCGATCAGCCCCAGCATTTT. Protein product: CASSFGTGSDQPQHF.

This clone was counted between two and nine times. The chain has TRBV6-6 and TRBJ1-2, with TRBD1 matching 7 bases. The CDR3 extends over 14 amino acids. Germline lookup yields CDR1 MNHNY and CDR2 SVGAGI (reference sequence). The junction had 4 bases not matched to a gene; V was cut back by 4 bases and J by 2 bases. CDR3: CASSWGQRNYGYTF. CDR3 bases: TGTGCCAGCAGTTGGGGACAGCGGAACTATGGCTACACCTTC.